This T cell receptor beta chain comes out of a study of post-analysis software for immune sequencing data. Libraries were made from TCR beta cDNA, and they carried unique molecular identifiers. With roughly 1 to 10 million T cells as the source, roughly 0.5 million cDNA molecules resulted. TCRdb fed the PCR reads into MiXCR, producing one record per CDR3 protein. The repertoire holds about 400,000 distinct CDR3 sequences, with about a third as singletons. Overall study results and limits: The study found TRBV5-6, TRBV5-1 and TRBV20-1 among about five TRBV segments more frequent in patients than controls.

This clonotype turned up a few times. Its antigen is not identified. Trimming shortened V by 5 bases and J by 0 bases, and 16 bases separated the two germline ends. The CDR3 is 16 amino acids. The receptor was isolated from a girl between 10 and 17 years old with multiple sclerosis. The sequenced material came from blood. The rearrangement joins TRBV12-3 or TRBV12-4 to TRBJ1-2; D unclear. Here the CDR3 reads CASSPSVVGANYGYTF. The CDR3, as DNA: TGTGCCAGCAGTCCCTCCGTGGTGGGAGCTAACTATGGCTACACCTTC.